The 30 T cell receptor beta chains below were found in one sample sequenced in a study of CD8 T cells in Susac syndrome. Random hexamers served to reverse transcribe about 0.45 to 1 ug RNA. MiXCR was run by TCRdb on the immunoSEQ multiplex PCR reads, yielding one entry per CDR3 protein. The sample consists of approximately 170,000 distinct CDR3 sequences, about 91% of them appearing once. Source material: CD4+ T cells from PBMCs. Receptors originate from a human donor in good health.

To note about this clonotype: One junction end does not reproduce the germline sequence, and a read error may be involved. The chain couples TRBV7-2 to TRBJ1-3, with D hard to call. This CDR3 has 15 amino acids. Germline V gene data show CDR1 as SGHTA and CDR2 as FQGNSA. The CDR3 is CASSSHRASVNTIYF. The CDR3 DNA is TGTGCCAGCAGCTCCCACCGGGCCTCTGTAAACACCATATATTTT.

CDR3 sequence reads: CSVELSPGAFF. The CDR3 nucleotides are TGCAGCGTTGAATTAAGCCCTGGGGCTTTCTTT. V usage is TRBV29-1 and J usage is TRBJ1-1; D unresolved. Trimming took off 2 bases at V and 11 bases at J, with 12 bases between the two ends. This CDR3 region has 11 residues. Germline lookup yields CDR1 SQVTM and CDR2 ANQGSEA.

This chain links TRBV7-3 with TRBJ2-7; D not certain. From germline, CDR1 is SGHTA and CDR2 FQGTGA. V was trimmed by 3 bases and J by 0 bases, leaving 9 bases between them. The CDR3 sequence is 14 residues long. CDR3 sequence: CASSLVGNSYEQYF. DNA for the CDR3: TGTGCCAGCAGCTTGGTAGGGAACTCCTACGAGCAGTACTTC.

The DNA of the CDR3 is TGCAGTGCTAGAGATAGCAGCGGGGGACACTACGAGCAGTACTTC. It codes for CSARDSSGGHYEQYF. J is TRBJ2-7 and V is TRBV20-1; TRBD2 agrees at 8 bases. From germline, CDR1 is DFQATT and CDR2 SNEGSKA (reference sequence). Trimming removed 0 bases from V and 3 bases from J; junction bases left unmatched: 7. The CDR3 runs 15 residues.

The J gene is TRBJ1-1, the V gene TRBV6-2 or TRBV6-3; no clear D. V lost 6 bases, J lost 4 bases, and 18 bases lay in between. There are 15 residues in the CDR3. CDR1 is MNHEY and CDR2 is SVGEGT in the germline V gene. In DNA, the CDR3 is TGTGCCAGCAGGGAACTCGCGGTCGGGGTCACTGAAGCTTTCTTT. This encodes CASRELAVGVTEAFF.

The chain combines TRBV12-3 or TRBV12-4 with TRBJ2-7, with D unresolved. This CDR3 has 12 amino acids. V lost 6 bases and J lost 7, with 13 bases in between. The CDR3 DNA reads TGTGCCAGCAGCTTTGGTCTAATAGAGCAGTACTTC. Translated, it gives CASSFGLIEQYF.

The V call is TRBV28, the J call TRBJ2-7; 8 nucleotides line up with TRBD2. The CDR3 covers 11 residues. The trim removed 7 bases at V and 4 bases at J, leaving 0 bases unmatched. Germline lookup yields CDR1 MDHEN and CDR2 SYDVKM. DNA of the CDR3: TGTGCCAGCACTAGCGGGTACGAGCAGTACTTC. Its translation: CASTSGYEQYF.

The chain recombines TRBV20-1 with TRBJ2-3; D possibly corresponds to TRBD2 (6 bases). V shed 0 bases and J shed 2 bases, with 12 bases lying between them. CDR3 length equals 15 residues. Germline V CDR1 and CDR2: DFQATT, SNEGSKA (reference sequence). The CDR3 coding sequence is TGCAGTGCTAGAGATGGGGGGAGCCTCACAGATACGCAGTATTTT. Its translation is CSARDGGSLTDTQYF.

This chain uses TRBV6-6 with TRBJ2-7; the match to TRBD1 covers 8 bases. CDR1 MNHNY and CDR2 SVGAGI come from the germline V gene (reference sequence). V lost 6 bases and J lost 4; bases outside the gene matches: 2. This CDR3 region has 12 residues. CDR3 in DNA: TGTGCCAGCAGGGGGGACAGGTACGAGCAGTACTTC. Translating gives CASRGDRYEQYF.

This rearrangement joins TRBV5-1 to TRBJ2-7, with D uncertain. This CDR3 contains 13 residues. Germline CDR1 reads SGHRS; CDR2 reads YFSETQ. Deletions cut 4 bases from V and 7 bases from J, with 15 bases between. This CDR3 is CASSPDRLREQYF. As DNA, the CDR3 is TGCGCCAGCAGCCCTGACCGTTTACGGGAGCAGTACTTC.

The J gene is TRBJ2-6, the V gene TRBV4-1, with D perhaps TRBD1 or TRBD2 (6 bases each). CDR3 length: 19 amino acids. Per germline, CDR1 MGHRA and CDR2 YSYEKL. Trimming removed 0 bases at V and 2 bases at J, with 17 bases between. DNA for the CDR3: TGCGCCAGCAGCCAAGACCCCCTGAGGGGGGCAGCTGGGGCCAACGTCCTGACTTTC. This codes for CASSQDPLRGAAGANVLTF.

V and J are TRBV28 and TRBJ1-2; 7 nucleotides agree with TRBD1. Germline V gene sequence: CDR1 MDHEN, CDR2 SYDVKM. This CDR3 contains 15 residues. J gave up 7 bases and V 6 bases, and 14 bases lay outside the gene matches. Here the CDR3 DNA reads TGTGCCAGCAGCTCCCTCGGACAGGATAAGGGTGGCTACACCTTC. As protein: CASSSLGQDKGGYTF.

For the CDR3, the DNA is TGTGCCAGCAGTTTCGCTAGACAGGGGGCGCCGGGAGAGACCCAGTACTTC. This sequence encodes CASSFARQGAPGETQYF. This chain links TRBV12-3 or TRBV12-4 with TRBJ2-5, with 10 nucleotides matching TRBD1. V lost 3 bases and J lost 4; bases outside the gene matches: 11. This CDR3 contains 17 residues.

This chain joins TRBV18 and TRBJ1-4; no firm D call. The CDR3 consists of 14 residues. CDR1 is KGHSH, CDR2 LQKENI, per germline. Between the trimmed V and J ends, which lost 7 bases and 2 bases, there was a span of 11 bases. The CDR3 DNA follows: TGTGCCAGCTTCGGTGCCCGGACTAATGAAAAACTGTTTTTT. This translates into CASFGARTNEKLFF.

The chain carries TRBV12-3 or TRBV12-4 and TRBJ1-2; D is uncertain. CDR3 length: 13 amino acids. V lost 6 bases and J 4 bases, leaving 12 bases between the germline ends. CDR3 nucleotides: TGTGCCAGCAGACCTTACGATGCCTATGGCTACACCTTC. Translating gives CASRPYDAYGYTF.

The V and J genes are TRBV4-3 and TRBJ2-2, with 8 bases aligning to TRBD1. The CDR3 consists of 16 residues. CDR1 is LGHNA and CDR2 is YSLEER in the germline V gene. V trimming: 0 bases; J trimming: 5 bases; junction bases outside the gene matches: 5. CDR3 sequence reads: CASSQEGDRTTGELFF. The CDR3 DNA follows: TGCGCCAGCAGCCAAGAGGGGGACAGGACTACCGGGGAGCTGTTTTTT.

The V gene is TRBV18, the J gene TRBJ2-3; TRBD2 is a possible D gene (6 bases). Per the germline V gene, CDR1 is KGHSH and CDR2 is LQKENI. With 3 bases removed from V and 5 bases from J, the gap between germline ends came to 12 bases. The CDR3 contains 14 residues. The CDR3 protein is CASSPKGEEDTQYF. DNA for the CDR3: TGTGCCAGCTCACCGAAAGGGGAGGAAGATACGCAGTATTTT.

The chain joins TRBV24-1 to TRBJ1-1; D is undetermined. Trimming cost V 9 bases and J 3 bases, with 10 bases left between them. CDR3 size: 12 residues. The V gene's germline CDR1 is KGHDR and CDR2 SFDVKD. The CDR3 bases are TGTGCCACCCTAGGGCAGGACACTGAAGCTTTCTTT. Protein product: CATLGQDTEAFF.

The V call is TRBV20-1, the J call TRBJ2-2, with a possible D match to TRBD2 (5 bases). The CDR3 spans 11 residues. V was clipped by 7 bases and J by 7 bases, with 10 bases between them. Germline CDR1 is DFQATT and CDR2 is SNEGSKA (reference sequence). The CDR3 spells CSVTRGGELFF. The CDR3 coding sequence is TGCAGTGTTACACGGGGCGGGGAGCTGTTTTTT.

CDR3 nucleotide sequence: TGTGCCAGCAGCTTCCGGGGAGGGGATTCACCCCTCCACTTT. Amino acid sequence: CASSFRGGDSPLHF. The chain uses TRBV7-8 and TRBJ1-6, with D perhaps TRBD1 (5 bases). Germline CDR1 and CDR2: SGHVS and FQNEAQ. This CDR3 is built from 14 residues. V was trimmed by 3 bases and J by 8 bases, leaving 11 bases between them.

The chain combines TRBV5-1 with TRBJ2-3, with D perhaps matching TRBD1 (6 bases). The germline V gene has CDR1 SGHRS and CDR2 YFSETQ. Trimming removed 5 bases from V and 6 bases from J, with 16 bases in between. CDR3 size: 14 residues. The CDR3 is CASRRDTGLDTQYF. The CDR3 bases are TGCGCCAGCAGGCGTGATACAGGGTTGGATACGCAGTATTTT.

The chain carries TRBV12-3 or TRBV12-4 and TRBJ1-2, with 8 bases matching TRBD1. This CDR3 has 15 residues. V trimming: 6 bases; J trimming: 6 bases; junction bases outside the gene matches: 12. CDR3 amino acids: CASSIRTGPLNGYTF. The DNA for the CDR3 is TGTGCCAGCAGCATCCGGACAGGGCCCCTCAATGGCTACACCTTC.

This clonotype has more than one count but fewer than ten. The chain recombines TRBV7-6 with TRBJ2-4; D may be TRBD1 or TRBD2 (7 bases each). This CDR3 has 16 residues. Trimming stripped 5 bases from V and 0 bases from J, with 14 bases between. Looked up from germline, CDR1 is SGHVS and CDR2 is FNYEAQ. CDR3 bases: TGTGCCAGCAGCCCCAGGGGGGGCCTAGCCAAAAACATTCAGTACTTC. As protein: CASSPRGGLAKNIQYF. The variable domain in full, completed from reference TRBV7-6 and TRBJ2-4, reads GAGVSQSPRYKVTKRGQDVALRCDPISGHVSLYWYRQALGQGPEFLTYFNYEAQQDKSGLPNDRFSAERPEGSISTLTIQRTEQRDSAMYRCASSPRGGLAKNIQYFGAGTRLSVL.

The chain couples TRBV12-3 or TRBV12-4 to TRBJ2-5; D is undetermined. V gave up 3 bases and J gave up 5 bases, with 10 bases separating them. The CDR3 consists of 13 residues. The CDR3 here is CASSLVGRETQYF. The CDR3 DNA is TGTGCCAGCAGTTTGGTCGGTAGGGAGACCCAGTACTTC.

CDR3 loop: CASSGDIFGSEQYF. The CDR3 DNA sequence: TGTGCCAGCAGCGGGGACATCTTTGGGAGCGAGCAGTACTTC. The chain is built from TRBV13 and TRBJ2-7, with D possibly TRBD1 on 6 matching bases. The CDR3 has 14 residues. V dropped 5 bases and J dropped 6 bases, with 17 bases sitting between them. Germline CDR1 is PRHDT and CDR2 is FYEKMQ (reference sequence).

The chain couples TRBV7-2 to TRBJ2-7, with 8 positions matching TRBD2. Germline lookup yields CDR1 SGHTA and CDR2 FQGNSA. The CDR3 length is 15 residues. V was pared by 3 bases and J by 1 base, with 5 bases of the junction left unmatched. CDR3 nucleotide sequence: TGTGCCAGCAGCTTCGGCGGGAGGTTATCCTACGAGCAGTACTTC. It translates to CASSFGGRLSYEQYF.

The rearrangement links TRBV10-3 to TRBJ2-7; 7 bases line up with TRBD1. The CDR3 has 13 residues. The V gene's germline CDR1 is ENHRY and CDR2 SYGVKD. Losses at the gene ends were 4 bases for V and 3 bases for J; bases not matched to a gene: 3. The CDR3 coding sequence is TGTGCCATCAGTGGACAGGGCCGCTACGAGCAGTACTTC. It codes for CAISGQGRYEQYF.

The J gene is TRBJ2-2, the V gene TRBV7-2, with 7 bases aligning to TRBD2. Germline CDR1 is SGHTA and CDR2 is FQGNSA. CDR3 length: 13 amino acids. After removal of 5 bases from V and 7 bases from J, the junction contained 4 bases not matched to a gene. This CDR3 is CASSLLAFGELFF. CDR3 DNA: TGTGCCAGCAGCCTACTAGCGTTCGGGGAGCTGTTTTTT.

CDR3 sequence (DNA): TGCGCCAGCAGCCAAGTAGCGGGAGGAACCTACAATGAGCAGTTCTTC. It codes for CASSQVAGGTYNEQFF. The rearrangement uses TRBV4-1 and TRBJ2-1; 10 bases agree with TRBD2. The J segment lost 2 bases and the V segment lost 1 base, leaving 2 bases of the junction unmatched. Germline CDR1 and CDR2: MGHRA and YSYEKL. This CDR3 region has 16 residues.

This chain joins TRBV12-3 or TRBV12-4 and TRBJ1-1; D gene uncertain. V was shortened by 2 bases and J by 10 bases, with 11 bases between the two germline ends. The CDR3 consists of 12 residues. CDR3 loop: CASSLMGNGAFF. The DNA of the CDR3 is TGTGCCAGCAGTTTAATGGGAAACGGAGCTTTCTTT.